This is a list of T cell receptor beta chains from one sample in a study of blood T cell repertoires in COVID-19. TCRdb's table, derived via immunoSEQ multiplex PCR, lists solely in-frame clones and lacks some. The table lists about 480,000 clones, over 75% of them singletons. Material for sequencing was PBMCs or T cells enriched from blood (not recorded which). The source of these receptors is a woman between 40 and 50 years old who had recovered from COVID-19. CDR3s leave out the opening cysteine and the closing phenylalanine or tryptophan. Each record gives: V gene, CDR3 protein.

v_gene: TRBV4-2
CDR3aa: ASSQFRVMNTEAF

v_gene: TRBV12-3/TRBV12-4
CDR3aa: ASSLQGGVEQF

v_gene: TRBV27
CDR3aa: ASSLDWGDITDTQY

v_gene: TRBV5-1
CDR3aa: ASSLDQGLTNTEAF

v_gene: TRBV4-1
CDR3aa: ASSQQEPRMNTEAF

v_gene: TRBV2
CDR3aa: ASRTDRVAEGYT

v_gene: TRBV10-3
CDR3aa: AISEFDSTSTDTQY

v_gene: TRBV27
CDR3aa: ASSFVDSSSYEQY

v_gene: TRBV28
CDR3aa: ASSLGQRNTEAF

v_gene: TRBV7-9
CDR3aa: ASSLGGQGAQSSYEQY

v_gene: TRBV27
CDR3aa: ASSYRGPNQPQH

v_gene: TRBV6-2/TRBV6-3
CDR3aa: ASSYESRGAF

v_gene: TRBV15
CDR3aa: ATSRGIQGEYEQY

v_gene: TRBV9
CDR3aa: ASSVEGDQPQH

v_gene: TRBV27
CDR3aa: ASTSAEGYYGYT

v_gene: TRBV6-6
CDR3aa: ASSYPEGGTEAF

v_gene: TRBV9
CDR3aa: ASSVGGGLAGYNEQF

v_gene: TRBV2
CDR3aa: ASTGQGTAPLH

v_gene: TRBV4-1
CDR3aa: ASSQDPGGYGELF

v_gene: TRBV6-2/TRBV6-3
CDR3aa: ASSYYGTAALLAAGTEAF

v_gene: TRBV2
CDR3aa: ASNRLDEKLF

v_gene: TRBV5-4
CDR3aa: ASSPSPGEGDTEAF

v_gene: TRBV7-2
CDR3aa: ASSRGGYGYT

v_gene: TRBV24-1
CDR3aa: ATSDGQSYEQY

v_gene: TRBV19
CDR3aa: ASSSLLTNLGTQY

v_gene: TRBV18
CDR3aa: ASSLNQGNSGELF

v_gene: TRBV19
CDR3aa: ASSMKLGQLNQPQH

v_gene: TRBV2
CDR3aa: ASSEVTGSYEQY

v_gene: TRBV29-1
CDR3aa: SVAVGATNYGYT

v_gene: TRBV7-9
CDR3aa: ASRAGGPEQY

v_gene: TRBV6-5
CDR3aa: ASTSQGNTGELF

v_gene: TRBV5-4
CDR3aa: ASSSALEARPEQF

v_gene: TRBV9
CDR3aa: ASSVVSGRAIDTQY

v_gene: TRBV9
CDR3aa: ASSLQGTGLNEKLF

v_gene: TRBV19
CDR3aa: ASSRLLNPYNEQF

v_gene: TRBV24-1
CDR3aa: ATSDQRTSGRPEQF

v_gene: TRBV5-1
CDR3aa: ASTEASGTGPLSLLNTEAF

v_gene: TRBV14
CDR3aa: ASSQVAGPEAF

v_gene: TRBV5-1
CDR3aa: ASLYSGIMGETQY

v_gene: TRBV21-1
CDR3aa: ASSWPRYGYT

v_gene: TRBV29-1
CDR3aa: SGSYRGLGNTEAF

v_gene: TRBV11-3
CDR3aa: ASSLGREAGETQY

v_gene: TRBV5-1
CDR3aa: ASSLGSRGGEQF

v_gene: TRBV24-1
CDR3aa: ATEPSGRALYNEQF

v_gene: TRBV6-2/TRBV6-3
CDR3aa: ASSYGLGRSETQY

v_gene: TRBV6-1
CDR3aa: ASSDREVFQF

v_gene: TRBV9
CDR3aa: ASSVGGTYNEQF

v_gene: TRBV27
CDR3aa: ASRTGFPGNTIY

v_gene: TRBV19
CDR3aa: ASSAVPGGYEQY

v_gene: TRBV29-1
CDR3aa: SVVSPSEAGWPNTEAF

v_gene: TRBV9
CDR3aa: ASSPPGVTNEKLF

v_gene: TRBV3-1/TRBV3-2
CDR3aa: ASSQDGRGNSPLH